The 15 T cell receptor beta chains reported below all come from one sample, sequenced in a study of CD8+ T cells in alopecia areata. It was cDNA, reverse transcribed from extracted RNA, that served as the sequencing template. Method: immunoSEQ multiplex PCR; TCRdb's copy keeps in-frame clones and lacks some. This table has about 64,000 clones, about 40% appearing once. Sequenced sample: NKG2D-low CD8+ T cells sorted from blood. The receptors stem from a human donor with alopecia areata.

The chain recombines TRBV5-1 with TRBJ1-2; 7 bases align to TRBD1. The CDR3 totals 14 residues. The V and J ends lost 3 bases and 3 bases, in that order; junction bases with no gene match: 5. Germline V lookup: CDR1 SGHRS, CDR2 YFSETQ. Here the CDR3 reads CASSSRDRDYGYTF. Here the CDR3 DNA reads TGCGCCAGCAGCTCCCGGGACAGAGACTATGGCTACACCTTC. The variable domain in full, completed from reference TRBV5-1 and TRBJ1-2, reads KAGVTQTPRYLIKTRGQQVTLSCSPISGHRSVSWYQQTPGQGLQFLFEYFSETQRNKGNFPGRFSGRQFSNSRSEMNVSTLELGDSALYLCASSSRDRDYGYTFGSGTRLTVV.

This clone came up a few times. This chain links TRBV13 with TRBJ2-7; 11 nucleotides match TRBD1. The CDR3 consists of 14 residues. The germline gives CDR1 PRHDT, CDR2 FYEKMQ (reference sequence). After removal of 5 bases from V and 3 bases from J, the junction contained 3 bases not matched to a gene. This chain's CDR3 is CASSPGTGGYEQYF. In nucleotides, the CDR3 is TGTGCCAGCAGCCCCGGGACAGGGGGCTACGAGCAGTACTTC.

This chain connects TRBV4-1 to TRBJ1-1; TRBD1 might be the D (6 bases). Trimming took 4 bases from V and 5 from J, leaving 17 bases between them. The CDR3 extends over 15 amino acids. Germline V gene sequence: CDR1 MGHRA, CDR2 YSYEKL. CDR3 in amino acids: CASSRPQGSYTEAFF. The CDR3 DNA reads TGCGCCAGCAGCCGACCTCAGGGGAGCTATACTGAAGCTTTCTTT.

The CDR3 bases are TGTGCCTGGAGTGTACATGGCAGGGAGCCTTACGAGCAGTACTTC. This translates into CAWSVHGREPYEQYF. The rearrangement links TRBV30 to TRBJ2-7, with D perhaps matching TRBD1 or TRBD2 (5 bases each). V shed 0 bases and J shed 4 bases, with 16 bases lying between them. This CDR3 has 15 residues. Germline V CDR1 and CDR2: GTSNPN, SVGIG (reference sequence).

The chain recombines TRBV7-9 with TRBJ1-2; TRBD1 matches 9 bases. Germline V gene data show CDR1 as SEHNR and CDR2 as FQNEAQ (reference sequence). J was trimmed by 4 bases and V by 5 bases; bases with no gene match: 8. The CDR3 loop spans 15 amino acids. In DNA form, the CDR3 reads TGTGCCAGCAGCCTACTTACAGGGGGCAGCTATGGCTACACCTTC. It yields the protein CASSLLTGGSYGYTF.

The chain employs TRBV27 and TRBJ2-3, with TRBD2 identical over 9 bases. The J segment lost 4 bases and the V segment lost 5 bases, leaving 10 bases of the junction unmatched. This CDR3 is 16 amino acids long. Per the germline V gene, CDR1 is MNHEY and CDR2 is SMNVEV (reference sequence). The CDR3 bases are TGTGCCAGCAGTGAATGGGGGGCGGGAGGGCCAGATACGCAGTATTTT. Its protein is CASSEWGAGGPDTQYF.

This clone was seen once. V gene TRBV13 combines with J gene TRBJ2-5; D is possibly TRBD1 or TRBD2 (5 bases each). The CDR3 runs to 14 residues. V gave up 5 bases and J gave up 1 base, with 11 bases separating them. Germline CDR1 is PRHDT and CDR2 is FYEKMQ (reference sequence). The CDR3 reads CASSPGRSQETQYF. DNA for the CDR3: TGTGCCAGCAGCCCGGGACGGAGCCAAGAGACCCAGTACTTC.

A few counts support this clone. V usage is TRBV7-9 and J usage is TRBJ2-7, with 10 bases that match TRBD1. Germline V CDR1 and CDR2: SEHNR, FQNEAQ (reference sequence). V dropped 5 bases and J dropped 2; count of bases not matched to a gene: 9. The CDR3 spans 16 residues. The CDR3 loop reads CASSPGGGTGAYEQYF. CDR3 in DNA: TGTGCCAGCAGCCCCGGGGGCGGGACAGGGGCCTACGAGCAGTACTTC.

This clone came up a few times. The chain couples TRBV7-9 to TRBJ2-7; D not resolved. Trimming took 8 bases from V and 5 from J, leaving 22 bases between them. CDR3 length: 15 amino acids. CDR1 SEHNR and CDR2 FQNEAQ come from the germline V gene (reference sequence). The CDR3 is CASGKEGTAWDEQYF. The CDR3 DNA follows: TGTGCCAGCGGAAAAGAAGGAACGGCGTGGGACGAGCAGTACTTC.

The V and J genes are TRBV6-5 and TRBJ2-7; TRBD1 or TRBD2 may be the D gene (5 bases each). V was shortened by 4 bases and J by 6 bases, with 16 bases between the two germline ends. The CDR3 is 14 residues long. From germline, CDR1 is MNHEY and CDR2 SVGAGI. CDR3 sequence reads: CASSLGEYTGEQYF. CDR3 DNA: TGTGCCAGCAGTTTGGGGGAGTATACTGGCGAGCAGTACTTC.

This clone occurred a few times. The V gene is TRBV29-1, the J gene TRBJ2-3; D is unclear. Germline CDR1 SQVTM, CDR2 ANQGSEA. Trimming left V 7 bases short and J 4 bases short, with 12 bases between. CDR3 length equals 12 residues. The CDR3 nucleotides read TGCAGCGCTACGCCCGGCTCAGATACGCAGTATTTT. Its protein product is CSATPGSDTQYF.

Concerning this clone itself: Germline and junction disagree at one end, which may indicate a read error. This rearrangement joins TRBV5-1 to TRBJ1-1; 9 bases map to TRBD1. Per the germline V gene, CDR1 is SGHRS and CDR2 is YFSETQ. The CDR3 runs 15 residues. The CDR3 reads CASSVDRGGNSEAFF. In DNA, the CDR3 is TGCGCCAGCAGCGTGGACAGGGGAGGGAACTCTGAAGCTTTCTTT.

This rearrangement joins TRBV4-3 to TRBJ1-1; D gene unclear. V was trimmed by 7 bases and J by 0 bases, leaving 9 bases between them. Germline CDR1 reads LGHNA; CDR2 reads YSLEER. The CDR3 extends over 13 amino acids. Here the CDR3 reads CASTLGVNTEAFF. For the CDR3, the DNA is TGCGCCAGCACCCTCGGGGTGAACACTGAAGCTTTCTTT.

CDR3 sequence: CASSFGTSGSNEQFF. In nucleotides, the CDR3 is TGTGCCAGCAGCTTCGGGACTAGCGGGAGCAATGAGCAGTTCTTC. The V and J genes are TRBV5-8 and TRBJ2-1; TRBD2 agrees at 14 bases. The CDR3 is 15 residues long. The junction had 1 base not matched to a gene; V was cut back by 2 bases and J by 6 bases. CDR1 and CDR2 from the germline V gene are SGHTS and YDEGEE.

The V call is TRBV29-1, the J call TRBJ2-4; D is ambiguous. Germline CDR1 SQVTM, CDR2 ANQGSEA. This CDR3 spans 12 amino acids. V was trimmed by 3 bases and J by 9 bases, leaving 12 bases between them. The CDR3: CSVDLGDGIQYF. The CDR3 nucleotides are TGCAGCGTTGATCTAGGCGATGGCATTCAGTACTTC.